This TCR beta chain was sequenced for a study of cytomegalovirus exposure and HLA in healthy donors. PCR primers comprised 60 Vbeta and 13 Jbeta primers. This table comes from immunoSEQ multiplex PCR, and its TCRdb copy is limited to in-frame clones, with some not included. The listing contains just over 200,000 clones. With respect to this clone: Its specificity is unknown.

Study-wide results and caveats: Researchers counted over 150 TCR beta chains as cytomegalovirus-associated. A later analysis reportedly found that, within productive TCRs, an Asian-associated ancestry cluster had fewer N-insertions than the mean observed across the approximately 700 donors. Specificity of a few CMV-associated chains for CMV antigens was verified in vitro.

V shed 2 bases and J 5 bases; nucleotides not matched to a gene: 7. CDR3 length: 15 residues. The germline CDR1 and CDR2 sequences are SGHVS and FQNEAQ. The clonotype was recovered from a girl aged 2-15 years in good health and CMV-seropositive. This chain uses TRBV7-8 with TRBJ2-5, with TRBD2 matching over 8 bases. The sequencing input was PBMCs. The chain's CDR3 is CASSLNEREYETQYF. DNA of the CDR3: TGTGCCAGCAGCTTAAATGAGCGGGAGTATGAGACCCAGTACTTC.